A single sample gave rise to the 28 T cell receptor beta chains below, sequenced in a study of post-analysis software for immune sequencing data. No antigen has been identified for these receptors. Unique molecular identifiers were present in the TCR beta cDNA libraries. TCRdb re-analysed the PCR reads in MiXCR, keeping a single row per CDR3 protein. The sample consists of about 770,000 distinct CDR3 sequences, more than 45% of them appearing once. Study-level results: When patients were compared with controls, about five TRBV segments were more frequent, TRBV5-6, TRBV5-1 and TRBV20-1 among them.

Sequenced input: blood. These receptor sequences come from a girl between 5 and 17 years old with multiple sclerosis.

The chain couples TRBV11-1 to TRBJ2-1, with D possibly TRBD2 on 5 matching bases. The germline V and J ends were trimmed by 2 bases and 2 bases, with 28 bases remaining between them. There are 21 residues in the CDR3. Germline values: CDR1 SGHAT, CDR2 FQDESV (reference sequence). Written as DNA, the CDR3 is TGTGCCAGCAGCTTATTAACCTGGACCGGGAACCAACCCCCCACCTACAATGAGCAGTTCTTC. This codes for CASSLLTWTGNQPPTYNEQFF. The full variable domain, its missing parts supplied by reference TRBV11-1 and TRBJ2-1, is EAEVAQSPRYKITEKSQAVAFWCDPISGHATLYWYRQILGQGPELLVQFQDESVVDDSQLPKDRFSAERLKGVDSTLKIQPAELGDSAMYLCASSLLTWTGNQPPTYNEQFFGPGTRLTVL.

This chain uses TRBV7-2 with TRBJ2-3; TRBD1 agrees at 10 bases. The CDR3 contains 16 residues. V was clipped by 8 bases and J by 2 bases; unmatched bases: 10. Germline CDR1 reads SGHTA; CDR2 reads FQGNSA. The CDR3 loop reads CASSLGQGVFTDTQYF. Here the CDR3 DNA reads TGTGCCAGCTCACTAGGACAGGGGGTGTTCACAGATACGCAGTATTTT.

The chain employs TRBV20-1 and TRBJ2-1; D unresolved. Germline V gene data show CDR1 as DFQATT and CDR2 as SNEGSKA (reference sequence). The CDR3 covers 12 residues. The germline V and J ends were trimmed by 1 base and 2 bases, with 3 bases remaining between them. The CDR3: CSARATYNEQFF. The DNA of the CDR3 is TGCAGTGCTAGAGCCACCTACAATGAGCAGTTCTTC.

V and J are TRBV20-1 and TRBJ2-1; 7 positions match TRBD2. The CDR3 covers 14 residues. The germline gives CDR1 DFQATT, CDR2 SNEGSKA (reference sequence). J gave up 4 bases and V 4 bases, and 7 bases lay outside the gene matches. CDR3 DNA sequence: TGCAGTGCTATCCCTAGCGGAGCGTACAATGAGCAGTTCTTC. Its translation: CSAIPSGAYNEQFF.

The chain is built from TRBV6-2 or TRBV6-3 and TRBJ2-3, with a possible D match to TRBD2 (5 bases). V was clipped by 6 bases and J by 0 bases, with 16 bases between them. The CDR3 is 16 residues long. The germline gives CDR1 MNHEY, CDR2 SVGEGT. The CDR3 region has the DNA TGTGCCAGCAGCCTAGGAAGCGGCTTTAGCACAGATACGCAGTATTTT. This codes for CASSLGSGFSTDTQYF.

A single count supports this clonotype. The chain combines TRBV24-1 with TRBJ1-1; tentatively, D is TRBD1 (5 bases). The CDR3 contains 13 residues. V lost 7 bases to trimming and J lost 4 bases, with 12 bases between them. CDR1 KGHDR and CDR2 SFDVKD come from the germline V gene. The chain's CDR3 is CATRPGLGTEAFF. The CDR3 DNA reads TGTGCCACCAGGCCAGGGTTGGGCACTGAAGCTTTCTTT.

This clonotype was detected a few times. The chain has TRBV28 and TRBJ2-7; D unclear. Trimming removed 5 bases from V and 0 bases from J, with 11 bases in between. The CDR3 loop spans 14 amino acids. Germline CDR1 and CDR2: MDHEN and SYDVKM. The CDR3 DNA follows: TGTGCCAGCAGTCCCCGAGTAGGCTCCTACGAGCAGTACTTC. Translated: CASSPRVGSYEQYF.

This clonotype has only one observation. One end of the junction varies from germline; a read error may be responsible. The gene calls are TRBV5-1 and TRBJ2-3, with 8 nucleotides matching TRBD2. The CDR3 contains 15 residues. Germline CDR1 is SGHRS and CDR2 is YFSETQ. This chain's CDR3 is CASSGGRRGADTRYF. Written as DNA, the CDR3 is TGCGCCAGCAGTGGCGGGAGGCGGGGCGCAGATACGCGGTATTTT. Variable domain in full (rest from reference TRBV5-1 and TRBJ2-3): KAGVTQTPRYLIKTRGQQVTLSCSPISGHRSVSWYQQTPGQGLQFLFEYFSETQRNKGNFPGRFSGRQFSNSRSEMNVSTLELGDSALYLCASSGGRRGADTRYFGPGTRLTVL.

There are a few counts of this clonotype. The chain couples TRBV12-5 to TRBJ2-1, with D unclear. The CDR3 spans 11 residues. Germline assignment: CDR1 LGHNT and CDR2 FRNRAP. V dropped 7 bases and J dropped 7 bases, with 8 bases sitting between them. The CDR3 DNA reads TGTGCTAGTGCCTTGGGAAATGAGCAGTTCTTC. It codes for CASALGNEQFF.

Written as DNA, the CDR3 is TGCGCCAGCAGCCAGACTAGCGACCCCTACAATGAGCAGTACTTC. Protein product: CASSQTSDPYNEQYF. The chain recombines TRBV5-1 with TRBJ2-1, with 8 bases matching TRBD2. The DNA end lines up better with TRBJ2-7; the J call may be wrong. This CDR3 has 15 amino acids. Germline V CDR1 and CDR2: SGHRS, YFSETQ.

This chain connects TRBV12-3 or TRBV12-4 to TRBJ1-5; weak D call: TRBD1 (6 bases). The CDR3 covers 18 residues. The V and J ends lost 1 base and 1 base respectively, with 17 bases between them. Here the CDR3 DNA reads TGTGCCAGCAGTTTAGGTATCCGGGGGCAGGAAAGCAATCAGCCCCAGCATTTT. This translates into CASSLGIRGQESNQPQHF.

This clonotype was seen a few times. The chain employs TRBV20-1 and TRBJ2-5; 10 nucleotides line up with TRBD2. The CDR3 length is 15 residues. Germline CDR1 DFQATT, CDR2 SNEGSKA (reference sequence). The V and J ends lost 3 bases and 5 bases, in that order; junction bases with no gene match: 9. DNA for the CDR3: TGCAGTGCTAGTAGTACTAGCGGGACCCTGGAGACCCAGTACTTC. Amino acid sequence: CSASSTSGTLETQYF.

This chain connects TRBV29-1 to TRBJ1-1; 9 nucleotides align to TRBD1. The CDR3 has 12 residues. Trimming removed 7 bases from V and 11 bases from J; junction bases left unmatched: 11. Germline CDR1 and CDR2: SQVTM and ANQGSEA. CDR3 residues: CSAAGQGMVAFF. In DNA, the CDR3 is TGCAGCGCCGCAGGACAGGGGATGGTGGCTTTCTTT.

CDR3 in DNA: TGTGCCAGCAGTGGCGTGCGAGCTTTCTTT. Protein product: CASSGVRAFF. V gene TRBV12-3 or TRBV12-4 combines with J gene TRBJ1-1; D is ambiguous. V was trimmed by 5 bases and J by 10 bases, leaving 8 bases between them. CDR3 length: 10 residues.

In this sample, this clonotype turned up a few times. The CDR3 here is CASSARLAGGETQYF. The CDR3 DNA reads as TGTGCCAGCAGTGCCCGACTAGCGGGAGGAGAGACCCAGTACTTC. The chain recombines TRBV6-2 or TRBV6-3 with TRBJ2-5; TRBD2 matches 13 bases. The CDR3 has 15 residues. CDR1 MNHEY and CDR2 SVGEGT come from the germline V gene. V lost 5 bases to trimming and J lost 4 bases; unmatched junction nucleotides: 4.

This clonotype has more than one count but fewer than ten. J is TRBJ2-7 and V is TRBV7-9; D not resolved. V was clipped by 1 base and J by 2 bases, with 12 bases between them. The germline gives CDR1 SEHNR, CDR2 FQNEAQ (reference sequence). The CDR3 has 15 amino acids. Here the CDR3 reads CASSLGGKRTYEQYF. CDR3 nucleotides: TGTGCCAGCAGCTTAGGTGGGAAAAGAACCTACGAGCAGTACTTC.

In this sample, this clonotype turned up a few times. V gene TRBV20-1 combines with J gene TRBJ1-2; tentative D call: TRBD1 (6 bases). This CDR3 region has 14 residues. Per the germline V gene, CDR1 is DFQATT and CDR2 is SNEGSKA (reference sequence). Trimming left V 0 bases short and J 3 bases short, with 11 bases between. In nucleotides, the CDR3 is TGCAGTGCTAGAGATACCAACAGGGACTATGGCTACACCTTC. It yields the protein CSARDTNRDYGYTF.

The chain has TRBV7-8 and TRBJ2-4, with D tentatively TRBD1 (6 bases). V was cut by 2 bases and J by 0 bases, with 14 bases left in between. Germline V gene sequence: CDR1 SGHVS, CDR2 FQNEAQ. This CDR3 is built from 17 residues. The CDR3, as DNA: TGTGCCAGCAGCTTAAGGCTCGAGGGGGTAGCCAAAAACATTCAGTACTTC. Amino acids: CASSLRLEGVAKNIQYF.

CDR3 coding DNA: TGTGCCAGCAGTTTAGGTGGGGGGGCTGGGGCCAACGTCCTGACTTTC. Protein product: CASSLGGGAGANVLTF. The chain recombines TRBV12-3 or TRBV12-4 with TRBJ2-6; 7 bases map to TRBD2. This CDR3 has 16 amino acids. With V trimmed by 1 base and J by 2 bases, 2 bases remained unmatched.

V is TRBV18 and J is TRBJ2-6; a possible D gene is TRBD2 (5 bases). This CDR3 region has 16 residues. V was cut by 4 bases and J by 0 bases, with 10 bases left in between. Germline V gene lookup returns CDR1 KGHSH and CDR2 LQKENI. This CDR3 reads CASSRPGSSGANVLTF. The CDR3 nucleotides read TGTGCCAGCTCACGTCCTGGGAGCTCTGGGGCCAACGTCCTGACTTTC.

This rearrangement joins TRBV10-3 to TRBJ1-1; D is perhaps TRBD1 (6 bases). Germline V gives CDR1 ENHRY, CDR2 SYGVKD. The CDR3 loop spans 12 amino acids. Trimming stripped 5 bases from V and 10 bases from J, with 14 bases between. The CDR3 protein is CAISTQQGIAFF. The CDR3 DNA is TGTGCCATCAGTACCCAACAGGGAATAGCTTTCTTT.

The CDR3 region is CSVRGTRGYEQYF. CDR3 in DNA: TGCAGCGTCAGGGGGACTAGAGGGTACGAGCAGTACTTC. The chain recombines TRBV29-1 with TRBJ2-7; tentative D call: TRBD2 (8 bases). Trimming cost V 6 bases and J 4 bases, with 16 bases left between them. The germline gives CDR1 SQVTM, CDR2 ANQGSEA. There are 13 residues in the CDR3.

V is TRBV12-3 or TRBV12-4 and J is TRBJ2-3; no firm D call. V shed 3 bases and J shed 2 bases, with 9 bases lying between them. The length of the CDR3 is 14 residues. The CDR3 here is CASSFRLHTDTQYF. CDR3 DNA sequence: TGTGCCAGCAGTTTTCGGCTTCACACAGATACGCAGTATTTT.

The sample holds a few counts of this clonotype. V usage is TRBV20-1 and J usage is TRBJ2-1; D is ambiguous. Germline CDR1 reads DFQATT; CDR2 reads SNEGSKA (reference sequence). This CDR3 has 19 residues. Trimming removed 1 base from V and 0 bases from J, with 22 bases in between. This CDR3 is CSARGVGRLARSSYNEQFF. DNA of the CDR3: TGCAGTGCTAGAGGCGTAGGGCGTTTGGCGCGAAGCTCCTACAATGAGCAGTTCTTC.

The chain has TRBV5-5 and TRBJ1-5; 10 positions agree with TRBD1. The CDR3 contains 16 residues. Per the germline V gene, CDR1 is SGHKS and CDR2 is YYEKEE (reference sequence). The junction had 3 bases not matched to a gene; V was cut back by 3 bases and J by 0 bases. The CDR3 reads CASSSGQGGSNQPQHF. DNA of the CDR3: TGTGCCAGCAGCTCCGGACAGGGGGGTAGCAATCAGCCCCAGCATTTT.

The rearrangement joins TRBV7-2 to TRBJ2-5; D perhaps matches TRBD2 (6 bases). Per the germline V gene, CDR1 is SGHTA and CDR2 is FQGNSA. CDR3 length: 14 amino acids. Trimming removed 5 bases at V and 3 bases at J, with 13 bases between. The chain's CDR3 is CASSPGTYEETQYF. The DNA of the CDR3 is TGTGCCAGCAGCCCGGGGACTTATGAAGAGACCCAGTACTTC.

The rearrangement uses TRBV5-5 and TRBJ2-7, with TRBD2 identical over 9 bases. The germline V gene encodes CDR1 SGHKS and CDR2 YYEKEE (reference sequence). V was pared by 6 bases and J by 3 bases, with 7 bases of the junction left unmatched. This CDR3 contains 14 residues. DNA of the CDR3: TGTGCCAGCAACCCTAGCGGGGTGAGCTACGAGCAGTACTTC. Its protein product is CASNPSGVSYEQYF. The complete variable domain, with remaining parts taken from reference TRBV5-5 and TRBJ2-7, reads DAGVTQSPTHLIKTRGQQVTLRCSPISGHKSVSWYQQVLGQGPQFIFQYYEKEERGRGNFPDRFSARQFPNYSSELNVNALLLGDSALYLCASNPSGVSYEQYFGPGTRLTVT.

The sample holds a few counts of this clonotype. J is TRBJ2-7 and V is TRBV13; 11 nucleotides align to TRBD2. J was trimmed by 3 bases and V by 4 bases; bases with no gene match: 5. CDR3 length equals 15 residues. Germline CDR1 and CDR2: PRHDT and FYEKMQ (reference sequence). CDR3 residues: CASSSRLAGIYEQYF. The DNA of the CDR3 is TGTGCCAGCAGCTCCAGACTAGCGGGGATCTACGAGCAGTACTTC.